Sequencing of this TCR beta chain was carried out in a study of beta chain features in type 1 diabetes. Heparinised blood was drawn once per donor, averaging roughly 120 mL. The sequenced template was cDNA made from the entire isolated RNA. Assay used: immunoSEQ multiplex PCR; TCRdb lists only in-frame clones, some missing. The sample consists of roughly 450,000 clones, approximately 15% of them appearing once. This clone was counted between two and nine times. This CDR3 comprises 14 residues. The germline V gene has CDR1 SGHNT and CDR2 YYREEE (reference sequence). Trimming at V came to 1 base and at J to 3 bases, leaving 4 bases not matched to a gene.

The chain carries TRBV5-4 and TRBJ2-7, with TRBD1 matching over 7 bases. This clonotype originated in a young man in good health. Sequencing used naive CD4+ T cells from blood. The CDR3 region is CASSLRGQYYEQYF. Here the CDR3 DNA reads TGTGCCAGCAGCTTGAGGGGACAGTACTACGAGCAGTACTTC. The whole variable domain, remainder taken from reference TRBV5-4 and TRBJ2-7, is ETGVTQSPTHLIKTRGQQVTLRCSSQSGHNTVSWYQQALGQGPQFIFQYYREEENGRGNFPPRFSGLQFPNYSSELNVNALELDDSALYLCASSLRGQYYEQYFGPGTRLTVT.